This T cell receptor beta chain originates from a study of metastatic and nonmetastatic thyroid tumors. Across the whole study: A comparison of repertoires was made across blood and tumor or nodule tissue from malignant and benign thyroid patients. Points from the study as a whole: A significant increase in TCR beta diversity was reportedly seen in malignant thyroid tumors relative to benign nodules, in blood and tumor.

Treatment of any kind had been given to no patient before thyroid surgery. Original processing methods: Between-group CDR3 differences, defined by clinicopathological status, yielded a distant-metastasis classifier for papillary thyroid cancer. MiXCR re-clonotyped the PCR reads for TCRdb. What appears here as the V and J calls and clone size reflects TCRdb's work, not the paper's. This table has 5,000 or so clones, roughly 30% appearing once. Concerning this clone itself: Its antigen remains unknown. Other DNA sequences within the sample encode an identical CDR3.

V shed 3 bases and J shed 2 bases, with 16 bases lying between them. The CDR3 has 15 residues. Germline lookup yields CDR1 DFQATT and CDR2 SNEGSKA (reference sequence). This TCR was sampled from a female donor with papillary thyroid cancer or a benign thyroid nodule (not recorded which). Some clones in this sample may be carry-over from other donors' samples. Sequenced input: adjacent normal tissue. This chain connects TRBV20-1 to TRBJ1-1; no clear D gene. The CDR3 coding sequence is TGCAGTGCTAGCGTGGCGTCCCTTGGAAACACTGAAGCTTTCTTT. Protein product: CSASVASLGNTEAFF.